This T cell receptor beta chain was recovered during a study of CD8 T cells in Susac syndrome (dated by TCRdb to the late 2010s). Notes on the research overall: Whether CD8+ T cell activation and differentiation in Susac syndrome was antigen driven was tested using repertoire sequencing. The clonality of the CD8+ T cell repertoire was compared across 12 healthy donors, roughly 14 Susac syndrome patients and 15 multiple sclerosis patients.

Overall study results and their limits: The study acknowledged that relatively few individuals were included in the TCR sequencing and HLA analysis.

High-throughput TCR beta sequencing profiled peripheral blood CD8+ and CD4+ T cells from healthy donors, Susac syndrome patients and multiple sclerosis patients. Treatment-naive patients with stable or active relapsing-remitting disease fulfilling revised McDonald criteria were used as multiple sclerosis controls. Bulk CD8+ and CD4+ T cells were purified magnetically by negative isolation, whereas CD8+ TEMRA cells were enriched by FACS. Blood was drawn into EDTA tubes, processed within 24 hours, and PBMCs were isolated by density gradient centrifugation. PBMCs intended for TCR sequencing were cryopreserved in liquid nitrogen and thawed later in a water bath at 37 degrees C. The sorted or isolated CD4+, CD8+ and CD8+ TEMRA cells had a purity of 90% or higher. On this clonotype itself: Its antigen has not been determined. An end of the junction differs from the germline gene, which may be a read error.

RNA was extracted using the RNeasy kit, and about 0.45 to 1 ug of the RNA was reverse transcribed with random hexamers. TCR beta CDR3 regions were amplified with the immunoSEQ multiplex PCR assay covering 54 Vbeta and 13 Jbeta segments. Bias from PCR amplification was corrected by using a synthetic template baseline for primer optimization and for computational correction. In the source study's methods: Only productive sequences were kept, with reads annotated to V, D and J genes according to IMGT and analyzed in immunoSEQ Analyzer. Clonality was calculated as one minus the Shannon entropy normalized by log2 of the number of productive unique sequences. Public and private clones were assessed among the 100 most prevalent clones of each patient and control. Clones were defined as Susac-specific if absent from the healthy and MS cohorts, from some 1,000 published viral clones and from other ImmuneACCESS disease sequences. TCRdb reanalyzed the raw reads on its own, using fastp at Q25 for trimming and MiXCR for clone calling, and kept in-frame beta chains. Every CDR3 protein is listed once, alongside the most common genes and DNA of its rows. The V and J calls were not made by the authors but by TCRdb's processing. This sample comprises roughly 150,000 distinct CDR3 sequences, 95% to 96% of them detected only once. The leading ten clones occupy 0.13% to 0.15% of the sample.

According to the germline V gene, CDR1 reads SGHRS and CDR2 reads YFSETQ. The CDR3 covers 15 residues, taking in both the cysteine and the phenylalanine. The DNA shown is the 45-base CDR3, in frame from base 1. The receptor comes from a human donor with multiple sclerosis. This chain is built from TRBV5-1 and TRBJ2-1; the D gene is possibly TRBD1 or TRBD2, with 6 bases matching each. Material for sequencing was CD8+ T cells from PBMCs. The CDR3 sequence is CASSLEGTRYTEQFF. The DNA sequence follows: TGCGCCAGCAGCCTGGAGGGGACAAGGTACACTGAGCAGTTCTTC.